The rows below give T cell receptor beta chains drawn from one sample of a study of T-cell memory formation after mild COVID-19. TCRdb used MiXCR to reprocess the 5' RACE reads, holding one entry per CDR3 protein. The sample consists of about 360,000 distinct CDR3 sequences, approximately 15% of them appearing once. The specimen sequenced was PBMCs or a T cell subset sorted from them (not recorded which). The receptors were sampled from a man younger than 30 who had mild COVID-19 (a few samples of this study predate the infection). Cell type and time point are not known. Each CDR3 is given with its conserved first and last residue. The D gene is left open where the match is weak. The size of a clone is reported for some rows only, either as once, few or many, or as a class for expanded clones.

v_gene	d_gene	j_gene	len	abundance	CDR3aa	CDR3nt
TRBV29-1	NA	TRBJ2-2	15	many	CSVEDRGDRTGELFF	TGCAGCGTTGAAGATAGGGGTGATAGGACCGGGGAGCTGTTTTTT
TRBV7-6	NA	TRBJ1-1	13	NA	CASSRNGNTEAFF	TGTGCCAGCTCGCGGAACGGGAACACTGAAGCTTTCTTT
TRBV6-2/TRBV6-3	NA	TRBJ2-7	16	many	CASSRRGPRITYEQYF	TGTGCCAGCAGCCGAAGGGGACCGCGAATTACTTACGAGCAGTACTTC
TRBV29-1	NA	TRBJ1-2	14	NA	CSVEVPLESYGYTF	TGCAGCGTTGAGGTCCCACTGGAGAGCTATGGCTACACCTTC
TRBV29-1	NA	TRBJ1-2	13	NA	CSVRRDIALGYTF	TGCAGCGTTCGCCGGGACATAGCGCTTGGCTACACCTTC
TRBV5-6	NA	TRBJ2-2	18	NA	CASSLRLEFAANTGELFF	TGTGCCAGCAGCTTGAGATTGGAGTTCGCCGCGAACACCGGGGAGCTGTTTTTT
TRBV7-2	NA	TRBJ1-2	16	few	CASSLRVGGANYGYTF	TGTGCCAGCAGCTTAAGGGTCGGAGGAGCCAACTATGGCTACACCTTC
TRBV11-2	TRBD1	TRBJ2-2	16	few	CASSLPGTGDTGELFF	TGTGCCAGCAGCTTACCCGGGACAGGGGACACCGGGGAGCTGTTTTTT
TRBV12-3/TRBV12-4	TRBD1	TRBJ1-5	15	NA	CASSPGAGGIQPQHF	TGTGCCAGCAGCCCCGGGGCAGGGGGCATTCAGCCCCAGCATTTT
TRBV20-1	NA	TRBJ2-1	12	few	CSARRQFNEQFF	TGCAGTGCTAGGCGACAGTTCAATGAGCAGTTCTTC
TRBV4-1	NA	TRBJ1-1	14	NA	CASSQLGGSTEAFF	TGCGCCAGCAGCCAACTTGGGGGTAGCACTGAAGCTTTCTTT
TRBV20-1	TRBD1	TRBJ2-2	15	few	CSAPWGTGRPGELFF	TGCAGTGCTCCATGGGGGACAGGAAGGCCCGGGGAGCTGTTTTTT
TRBV28	TRBD2	TRBJ2-3	15	few	CASSFPRDYTDTQYF	TGTGCCAGCAGTTTCCCACGGGACTACACAGATACGCAGTATTTT
TRBV18	NA	TRBJ1-5	15	many	CASSPPGAVDQPQHF	TGTGCCAGCTCACCTCCAGGGGCGGTTGATCAGCCCCAGCATTTT
TRBV6-5	NA	TRBJ2-5	15	NA	CASSYVAKRGETQYF	TGTGCCAGCAGTTACGTGGCCAAGAGAGGAGAGACCCAGTACTTC
TRBV18	TRBD1	TRBJ2-7	15	few	CASSAGQGASYEQYF	TGTGCCAGCTCAGCGGGACAGGGGGCCTCCTACGAGCAGTACTTC